This TCR beta chain was recorded in a study of naive and memory T cell subsets. Germline V CDR1 and CDR2: SGHRS, YFSETQ. V lost 0 bases to trimming and J lost 0 bases, with 7 bases between them. The CDR3 loop spans 16 amino acids. Four subsets defined by CD45RA and CD27 were sorted after CD3, CD4, CD8 and live/dead staining. Both TRBC1 and TRBC2 were covered by a beta constant-region primer of two equimolar oligonucleotides. TCRdb re-analysed the UMI-ligation and nested PCR reads in MiXCR, keeping a single row per CDR3 protein. Among approximately 82,000 distinct CDR3 sequences listed, roughly 7% were seen once.

The clonotype comes from a human donor in good health. What was sequenced was central memory CD4+ T cells from blood. The chain combines TRBV5-1 with TRBJ2-6; D uncertain. This CDR3 reads CASSLEGSSGANVLTF. The DNA for the CDR3 is TGCGCCAGCAGCTTGGAAGGCAGCTCTGGGGCCAACGTCCTGACTTTC.